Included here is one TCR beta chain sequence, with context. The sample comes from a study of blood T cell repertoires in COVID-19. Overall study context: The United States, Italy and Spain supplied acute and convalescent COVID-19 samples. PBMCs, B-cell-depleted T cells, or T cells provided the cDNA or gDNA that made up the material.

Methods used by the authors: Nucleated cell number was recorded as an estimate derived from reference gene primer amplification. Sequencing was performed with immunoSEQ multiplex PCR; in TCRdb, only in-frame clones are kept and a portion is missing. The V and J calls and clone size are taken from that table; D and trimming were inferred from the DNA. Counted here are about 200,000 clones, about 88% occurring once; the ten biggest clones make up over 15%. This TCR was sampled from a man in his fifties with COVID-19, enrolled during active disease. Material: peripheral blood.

The CDR3 loop reads CASSRGRGLQETQYF. Here the CDR3 DNA reads TGTGCCAGCTCACGTGGGCGGGGCCTCCAAGAGACCCAGTACTTC. This chain links TRBV18 with TRBJ2-5; maybe TRBD2 (6 bases). Germline CDR1 reads KGHSH; CDR2 reads LQKENI. Trimming shortened V by 4 bases and J by 1 base, and 13 bases separated the two germline ends. There are 15 residues in the CDR3.